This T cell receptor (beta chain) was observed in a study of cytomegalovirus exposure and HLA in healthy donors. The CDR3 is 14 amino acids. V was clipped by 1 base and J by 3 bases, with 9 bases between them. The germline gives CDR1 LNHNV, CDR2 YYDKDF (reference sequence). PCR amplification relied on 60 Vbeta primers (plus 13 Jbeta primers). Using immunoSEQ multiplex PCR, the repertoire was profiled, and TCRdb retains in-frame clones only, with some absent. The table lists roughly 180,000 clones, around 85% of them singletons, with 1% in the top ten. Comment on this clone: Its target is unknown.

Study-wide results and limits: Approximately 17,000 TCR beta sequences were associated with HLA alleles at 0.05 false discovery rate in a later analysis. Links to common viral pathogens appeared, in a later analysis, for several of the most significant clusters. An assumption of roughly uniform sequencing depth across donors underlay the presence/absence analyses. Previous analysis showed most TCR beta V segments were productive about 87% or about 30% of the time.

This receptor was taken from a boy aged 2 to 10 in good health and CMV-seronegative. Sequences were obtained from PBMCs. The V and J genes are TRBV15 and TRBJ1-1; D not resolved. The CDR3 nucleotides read TGTGCCACCAGCAGAGCCGGTTCCTACACTGAAGCTTTCTTT. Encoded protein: CATSRAGSYTEAFF. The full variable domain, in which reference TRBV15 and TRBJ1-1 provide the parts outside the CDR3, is DAMVIQNPRYQVTQFGKPVTLSCSQTLNHNVMYWYQQKSSQAPKLLFHYYDKDFNNEADTPDNFQSRRPNTSFCFLDIRSPGLGDTAMYLCATSRAGSYTEAFFGQGTRLTVV.